These 11 T cell receptor beta chains were sequenced from one sample in a study of T cells in women clearing cervical HPV infection (dated 2018 in TCRdb). The library was made by the immunoSEQ multiplex PCR assay. The table comes from immuneACCESS by way of TCRdb, which keeps in-frame sequences with V and J called. Part of the clones is missing from these tables; in studies checked, under half for an unresolved V gene and the rest for unknown reasons. This sample's table has entries for tens of thousands of clones. In total, the top ten clones hold approximately 6.3% of the sample. Sequencing was performed on blood buffy coat. Receptors were obtained from a woman aged 18 to 69 with a cervical HPV16 infection that either progressed to CIN3+ or cleared (not recorded which).

As regards this clone: The read falls 3 residues short of the CDR3 end, and the missing part is taken from the germline J gene. The rearrangement uses TRBV12-5 and TRBJ1-3, with a weak D call TRBD1 (5 bases). Germline CDR1 LGHNT, CDR2 FRNRAP. Trimming stripped 0 bases from V and 4 bases from J, with 13 bases between. CDR3 size: 16 residues. CDR3 DNA, as far as it was read: TGTGCTAGTGGTTTGGTCCTGCAGGGAAGCGGAAACACC. Residues: CASGLVLQGSGNT. The entire CDR3 protein reads CASGLVLQGSGNTIYF.

Notes on this clone: Read coverage stops 3 residues before the CDR3 terminus; the germline J gene supplies the remainder. V and J are TRBV5-6 and TRBJ1-4; 9 nucleotides align to TRBD1. Germline V lookup: CDR1 SGHDT, CDR2 YYEEEE. J lost 4 bases, V lost 4 bases, and 5 bases had no gene match. CDR3 length: 15 amino acids. The sequenced CDR3 bases are TGTGCCAGCAGCGCCGGGACAGGGCATAATGAAAAA. Translating it yields CASSAGTGHNEK. The CDR3 in its entirety is CASSAGTGHNEKLFF.

As concerns this clone: The observed sequence ends 3 residues before the CDR3 terminus, with the missing tail filled in from the germline J gene. The rearrangement joins TRBV5-1 to TRBJ1-2; perhaps TRBD1 as D (5 bases). In germline, CDR1 is SGHRS, CDR2 YFSETQ. CDR3 length: 14 amino acids. V was clipped by 5 bases and J by 4 bases, with 15 bases between them. CDR3 in amino acids: CASRQSGGVYGYTF. The part of the CDR3 DNA that was read is TGCGCCAGCAGGCAATCGGGAGGGGTCTATGGC. Supplemented by reference TRBV5-1 and TRBJ1-2, the full variable domain reads KAGVTQTPRYLIKTRGQQVTLSCSPISGHRSVSWYQQTPGQGLQFLFEYFSETQRNKGNFPGRFSGRQFSNSRSEMNVSTLELGDSALYLCASRQSGGVYGYTFGSGTRLTVV.

Of note for this clone: Read sequence stops 3 residues before the CDR3 end, and the germline J gene provides the missing end. This chain uses TRBV2 with TRBJ1-1, with D possibly matching TRBD1 (5 bases). CDR3 length: 13 amino acids. The germline gives CDR1 SNHLY, CDR2 FYNNEI. The V end lost 4 bases, the J end lost 1 base, and 7 bases lay between the germline ends. The CDR3 spells CASSGQWNTEAFF. The sequenced CDR3 bases are TGTGCCAGCAGTGGACAGTGGAACACTGAA.

Note on this clone: Read sequence stops 3 residues before the CDR3 end, and the germline J gene provides the missing end. The genes are TRBV18 and TRBJ1-6; no definite D call. V lost 2 bases, J lost 5 bases, and 10 bases lay in between. The CDR3 is 15 residues long. CDR1 and CDR2 from the germline V gene are KGHSH and LQKENI. The CDR3 protein is CASSPRALNNSPLHF. The sequenced CDR3 bases are TGTGCCAGCTCACCAAGGGCCCTCAATAATTCACCC.

As for this clone: The read is 3 residues too short to cover the CDR3 end, so that end is filled in from the germline J gene. This sequence joins TRBV6-8 and TRBJ1-4; D possibly corresponds to TRBD1 (5 bases). The germline CDR1 and CDR2 sequences are MNHGY and SAAAGT. CDR3 length: 15 residues. Trimming left V 11 bases short and J 0 bases short, with 16 bases between. CDR3 protein: CALRARETTNEKLFF. CDR3 DNA, as far as it was read: TGTGCCTTACGGGCCAGGGAGACAACTAATGAAAAA.

As for this clone: The sequence runs out 3 residues before the end of the CDR3; the remainder is reconstructed from the germline J gene. The chain has TRBV13 and TRBJ2-7, with 9 positions matching TRBD1. V gave up 5 bases and J gave up 5 bases; unmatched junction bases: 13. CDR3 size: 16 residues. Germline lookup yields CDR1 PRHDT and CDR2 FYEKMQ (reference sequence). The CDR3 bases that were read are TGTGCCAGCAGCCCCCGGTCGGGACAGGGACGGAACGAG. Its translation: CASSPRSGQGRNE. The CDR3 reads in full as CASSPRSGQGRNEQYF.

A word on this clone: The CDR3 goes on 3 residues after the read ends, and that part is filled in from the germline J gene. This sequence joins TRBV6-2 or TRBV6-3 and TRBJ1-1, with 9 bases aligning to TRBD1. Trimming at V came to 4 bases and at J to 1 base, leaving 7 bases not matched to a gene. The length of the CDR3 is 16 residues. Per germline, CDR1 MNHEY and CDR2 SVGEGT. The CDR3 here is CASSSPSDRGNTEAFF. CDR3 DNA, as far as it was read: TGTGCCAGCAGTTCTCCATCGGACAGGGGGAACACTGAA.

To note about this clone: From the germline J gene comes the end of the CDR3, since the read stops 3 residues before it. The V and J genes are TRBV28 and TRBJ2-5; D is ambiguous. This CDR3 is 12 amino acids long. V lost 6 bases, J lost 1 base, and 6 bases lay in between. From germline, CDR1 is MDHEN and CDR2 SYDVKM. CDR3 bases read: TGTGCCAGCAGAGATAGCCAAGAGACC. It encodes CASRDSQET. The whole CDR3 protein reads CASRDSQETQYF.

Concerning this clone: The sequence runs out 3 residues before the end of the CDR3; the remainder is reconstructed from the germline J gene. V and J are TRBV6-2 or TRBV6-3 and TRBJ2-3, with 10 bases matching TRBD2. V gave up 9 bases and J gave up 1 base; unmatched junction bases: 10. Germline values: CDR1 MNHEY, CDR2 SVGEGT. The CDR3 contains 16 residues. The CDR3 DNA, read in part, is TGTGCCAGTCTATCCGAGCGGGGGGGCGGCACAGATACG. Translated, it gives CASLSERGGGTDT. The full CDR3 protein is CASLSERGGGTDTQYF.

On this clone itself: The observed sequence ends 3 residues before the CDR3 terminus, with the missing tail filled in from the germline J gene. This chain connects TRBV4-1 to TRBJ2-2, with 11 bases matching TRBD2. Per the germline V gene, CDR1 is MGHRA and CDR2 is YSYEKL. The CDR3 has 15 residues. V gave up 8 bases and J gave up 4 bases; unmatched junction bases: 6. The CDR3 bases that were read are TGCGCCAGCGAAGTTAGCGGGGGGGGCACCGGGGAG. It translates to CASEVSGGGTGE. The CDR3 in its entirety is CASEVSGGGTGELFF.